This entry features one T cell receptor (beta chain) sequence. There are many counts of this clonotype. It has no known antigen specificity. No clone much larger than this one lies a single base away; base qualities are absent. Ophthalmopathy patients had moderately to severely active disease, Clinical Activity Score of at least 3, NOSPECS grade of at least 4, and disease duration under 3 months. Patients with other autoimmune diseases, uncontrolled infections, pregnancy or lactation were excluded from the study. Clinical symptoms, serum thyroxine, TRAb, thyroid ultrasound and orbital computed tomography formed the basis of the diagnosis. PBMCs were isolated from about 9 ml of fresh peripheral blood by Ficoll-Paque density gradient centrifugation. Trizol reagent was used to extract the total RNA, and its quality was then checked on an Agilent 2100 Bioanalyzer. These data are taken from a study of Graves' ophthalmopathy and Graves' hyperthyroidism (dated by TCRdb to between 2018 and 2020). For context, the study as a whole: Peripheral blood samples were taken at the time of initial diagnosis, before any treatment was given. Following sample collection, hyperthyroidism patients were given methimazole at a starting dose of 30 mg daily, and ophthalmopathy patients were given high-dose intravenous methylprednisolone. To tell Graves' ophthalmopathy apart from Graves' hyperthyroidism, and to predict which patients would progress to ophthalmopathy, the study relied on TCR beta repertoire signatures. In roughly six hyperthyroidism patients, the T-cell repertoire of thyroid tissue was compared with the T-cell repertoire of blood. To explore V-J signatures that separate ophthalmopathy from hyperthyroidism, a discovery set of around 97 patients was enrolled, consisting of approximately 44 with ophthalmopathy and around 57 with stable hyperthyroidism. In total, around 140 blood samples were TCR-sequenced: approximately 40 ophthalmopathy, around 75 hyperthyroidism and some 17 hyperthyroidism-to-ophthalmopathy patients. The roughly 91 discovery patients were randomly divided into training and test sets at a 7:3 ratio. The independent validation cohort included under 20 hyperthyroidism patients plus 17 patients who later progressed from hyperthyroidism to ophthalmopathy.

For repertoire sequencing, TCR beta CDR3 regions were amplified from RNA transcripts. The first round was an RT-PCR using HTBI primers with the Qiagen OneStep RT-PCR kit, and this first round was followed by a second-round multiplex PCR, then size selection and purification. Sequencing of the libraries was carried out on an Illumina HiSeq2000 in paired-end mode with 100 bp reads. On the study's bioinformatics: SOAPnuke was used to process the reads, throwing out any read that had adapters, had uncalled bases, had a mean Phred below 15, or lacked an exact constant-primer or identifier match. High-quality paired reads were merged with COPE v1.2.5. Clonotypes were defined as unique nucleotide sequences and were aligned to IMGT TRB V, D and J references using MiTCR v1.1. Analysis was restricted to V-J combinations with a frequency above 0.0001, which covered about 99% of repertoires. For each V-J combination, a TCR clonal expansion and chaos score was defined as the ratio of F50 clonal expansion to chaos observed in the TCRdist matrix. Features were reduced by Welch's t-statistics and random forest to over 10 V-J combinations, which fed a naive Bayes classifier. The Morisita-Horn index was used to measure how similar the thyroid and blood repertoires were. TCRdb's own reprocessing of the public reads used fastp at Q25 and MiXCR and kept productive beta chains. One record per CDR3 amino acid sequence lists the most common genes and DNA. V and J calls and clone size were set by TCRdb, not the authors. The sample table records fewer than 400,000 distinct CDR3 sequences; approximately 20% of these occur just once. The leading ten clones occupy approximately 1.4% of the sample.

V trim: 0 bases; J trim: 3 bases; unmatched bases: 8. The germline V gene yields MNHEY for CDR1 and SVGEGT for CDR2. The CDR3 covers 16 residues, taking in both the cysteine and the phenylalanine. CDR3 DNA only is kept here, 48 bases in frame from base 1. Summary of the overall study and its limitations: In validation, the model predicted ophthalmopathy progression with 70.59% sensitivity and roughly 78% specificity; 12 predicted patients were CT-confirmed with GO in a median of around 6 months. In cross-validation, the 13-signature model distinguished ophthalmopathy from stable hyperthyroidism with approximately 90% sensitivity and roughly 81% specificity, and in the test set the corresponding values were approximately 80% and 75%. Sample size was not statistically predetermined, and group allocation was not concealed from the investigators. Most expanded thyroid clonotypes with frequency above 0.001 were also detected in blood, suggesting blood repertoires may reflect the thyroid immune response.

The rearranged segments are TRBV6-2 or TRBV6-3 and TRBJ2-7, with 7 central nucleotides matching TRBD2. This TCR was sampled from a woman between 18 and 29 years old with Graves' ophthalmopathy. Donor details come from another sample of the same person, matched by shared clones. The sample comprised peripheral blood. The base sequence is TGTGCCAGCAGTTACTCGAAGGCGGGAGATTTCTACGAGCAGTACTTC. This encodes CASSYSKAGDFYEQYF.